A selection of T cell receptor beta chains follows, all from one sample in a study of blood T cells in healthy people across ages. TCRdb reprocessed the 5' RACE reads with MiXCR, giving one entry per CDR3 protein. The sample shows hundreds of thousands of distinct CDR3 sequences, 32% of them seen only once. The specimen sequenced was blood. These receptors were taken from a woman over 75 in good health. The CDR3 runs from the conserved cysteine through the conserved F or W. A D gene is named only where the DNA matches it firmly. Rows give clone size only sometimes, using once, few, many, or a class for an expanded clone.

D	V	size	J	DNA	CDR3
NA	TRBV11-2	many	TRBJ2-3	TGTGCCAGCAGCGTTCGGTGGACTAGCACAGATACGCAGTATTTT	CASSVRWTSTDTQYF
NA	TRBV30	few	TRBJ1-2	TGTGCCTGGAGTCTGGCCATCAGGTATGGCTACACCTTC	CAWSLAIRYGYTF
NA	TRBV5-6	few	TRBJ2-2	TGTGCCAGCAGCCAAGCAGGGAAGACGAACACCGGGGAGCTGTTTTTT	CASSQAGKTNTGELFF
NA	TRBV19	few	TRBJ1-3	TGTGCCAGTAGGCCTACAAGTTCTGGAAACACCATATATTTT	CASRPTSSGNTIYF
NA	TRBV2	many	TRBJ2-7	TGTGCCAGCAGTGAAAGAGGGACATACACCTACGAGCAGTACTTC	CASSERGTYTYEQYF
NA	TRBV5-4	few	TRBJ2-2	TGTGCCAGCAGCCCCGGACAGAGACTGAACATCGGGGAGCTGTTTTTT	CASSPGQRLNIGELFF
NA	TRBV27	few	TRBJ1-5	TGTGCCAGCAGTTTACTTTTGGTTAGCAATCAGCCCCAGCATTTT	CASSLLLVSNQPQHF
TRBD2	TRBV6-2/TRBV6-3	NA	TRBJ2-3	TGTGCCAGCAGTTACCCACTAGCGGGGGCGTCCACAGATACGCAGTATTTT	CASSYPLAGASTDTQYF
TRBD2	TRBV29-1	NA	TRBJ2-1	TGCAGCGCCACCGGGACTAGCGGGGGGCGAGCCTACAATGAGCAGTTCTTC	CSATGTSGGRAYNEQFF
TRBD2	TRBV10-3	many	TRBJ2-5	TGTGCCATCAGTGAGTCCAGCGGGGGAATGGAGACCCAGTACTTC	CAISESSGGMETQYF
NA	TRBV20-1	many	TRBJ2-1	TGCAGTGCTAGAGATGGGTCGCGGGGGCCGTACAATGAGCAGTTCTTC	CSARDGSRGPYNEQFF
NA	TRBV7-2	many	TRBJ1-5	TGTGCCAGCAGCGCGCTGGGGGGACAGCCCCAGCATTTT	CASSALGGQPQHF
NA	TRBV30	NA	TRBJ1-1	TGTGCCTGGAGTGTATTCGGGGAAGCTTTCTTT	CAWSVFGEAFF
TRBD1	TRBV6-7	NA	TRBJ2-5	TGTGCCAGCAGTTACCCCGGACAGGGGATTAGCCAAGAGACCCAGTACTTC	CASSYPGQGISQETQYF
NA	TRBV7-2	many	TRBJ1-5	TGTGCCAGCAGCTTAGAAGGGGTTCGGCAGCCCCAGCATTTT	CASSLEGVRQPQHF
NA	TRBV12-3/TRBV12-4	few	TRBJ1-1	TGTGCCAGCAGGATATACACATTGGGGGGGTCCATGATACCTGAAGCTTTCTTT	CASRIYTLGGSMIPEAFF
NA	TRBV12-3/TRBV12-4	many	TRBJ1-2	TGTGCCAGCAGTTTATTAACTGGGGGATACTCCACCTTC	CASSLLTGGYSTF
TRBD1	TRBV9	NA	TRBJ1-6	TGTGCCAGCAGCGAACGACAGGGTGCCTATAATTCACCCCTCCACTTT	CASSERQGAYNSPLHF
TRBD1	TRBV6-5	many	TRBJ1-2	TGTGCCAGCAGCACCGGGACAGCGTATGGCTACACCTTC	CASSTGTAYGYTF
NA	TRBV25-1	many	TRBJ2-6	TGTGCCAGCAGTAGTGTCAACGGGGTACGGGGGGCCAACGTCCTGACTTTC	CASSSVNGVRGANVLTF
NA	TRBV24-1	NA	TRBJ1-4	TGTGCCACCATTAGGCTTGCAACTAATGAAAAACTGTTTTTT	CATIRLATNEKLFF
NA	TRBV4-3	many	TRBJ2-3	TGCGCCAGCAGCCAAGTGGTACCGGGGGGCGTAGATACGCAGTATTTT	CASSQVVPGGVDTQYF
NA	TRBV10-3	many	TRBJ2-7	TGTGCCATCACGGCCGCCCCGGACTACGAGCAGTACTTC	CAITAAPDYEQYF
NA	TRBV7-2	many	TRBJ2-7	TGTGCCAGCAGCTCCGGACTACTCAGATACGAGCAGTACTTC	CASSSGLLRYEQYF
TRBD2	TRBV20-1	few	TRBJ2-1	TGCAGTGCTATTCAGCGGGAGGGATACAATGAGCAGTTCTTC	CSAIQREGYNEQFF
NA	TRBV7-8	many	TRBJ1-2	TGTGCCAGCAGCTACGGTCCTTTACTTTTCTATGGCTACACCTTC	CASSYGPLLFYGYTF
NA	TRBV7-2	few	TRBJ2-1	TGTGCCAGCAGCTTTTTGTACCAAGAGACCCAGTTCTTC	CASSFLYQETQFF
TRBD2	TRBV7-7	many	TRBJ2-5	TGTGCTAGCAGCTTTAGCGGGGGGATCGTAGAGACCCAGTACTTC	CASSFSGGIVETQYF
TRBD1	TRBV20-1	NA	TRBJ2-7	TGCAGTGCTAGAGAGACAGGGGCCTACGAGCAGTACTTC	CSARETGAYEQYF
NA	TRBV27	once	TRBJ1-2	TGTGCCAGCAGTGACATTAGAAACCGAGCTAACTATGGCTACACCTTC	CASSDIRNRANYGYTF
TRBD2	TRBV5-1	many	TRBJ2-7	TGCGCCAGCAGCTTAGCGGGAAGCTCCTACGAGCAGTACTTC	CASSLAGSSYEQYF
NA	TRBV28	NA	TRBJ1-4	TGTGCCAGCAGTTTATGGCGTGGACATGAAAAACTGTTTTTT	CASSLWRGHEKLFF
TRBD1	TRBV6-5	few	TRBJ2-2	TGTGCCAGCAGTTACTCGAACAGGGGTGCTACCGGGGAGCTGTTTTTT	CASSYSNRGATGELFF
NA	TRBV30	many	TRBJ2-7	TGTGCCTGGAATGCGGGGTCCGCCTACGAGCAGTACTTC	CAWNAGSAYEQYF
NA	TRBV7-2	many	TRBJ2-5	TGTGCCAGCAGCCCTGGGGGGGCTCAGACCCAGTACTTC	CASSPGGAQTQYF
NA	TRBV5-1	many	TRBJ1-2	TGCGCCAGCAGCTTGGATCCAGGCACGGGTGGCTACACCTTC	CASSLDPGTGGYTF
NA	TRBV4-3	few	TRBJ1-1	TGCGCCAGCAGCCAAGCGTCAACAGTGAACACTGAAGCTTTCTTT	CASSQASTVNTEAFF
TRBD2	TRBV7-3	many	TRBJ2-1	TGTGCCAGCAGCCCTAGCGGGGGGGCTATCAATGAGCAGTTCTTC	CASSPSGGAINEQFF
NA	TRBV10-1	once	TRBJ2-2	TGCGCCAGCAGTGAGTCGGGACCCCTCGGGGAGCTGTTTTTT	CASSESGPLGELFF
TRBD1	TRBV5-1	few	TRBJ1-1	TGCGCCAGCAGCGGAGTACAGGGGGCGGGCACTGAAGCTTTCTTT	CASSGVQGAGTEAFF
TRBD1	TRBV20-1	many	TRBJ2-3	TGCAGTTCAACGACAGGGGGAGCGTTCGTGGATACGCAGTATTTT	CSSTTGGAFVDTQYF
NA	TRBV28	many	TRBJ2-7	TGTGCCAGCAGCATTCGCTCCTACGAGCAGTACTTC	CASSIRSYEQYF
NA	TRBV20-1	many	TRBJ2-7	TGCAGTGCTAGAGCACAAGCAGCCTCCCCCTACGAGCAGTACTTC	CSARAQAASPYEQYF
NA	TRBV11-1	many	TRBJ2-3	TGTGCCAGCAGCCCAGGAAGGGGCACAGATACGCAGTATTTT	CASSPGRGTDTQYF
TRBD2	TRBV5-8	many	TRBJ2-5	TGTGCCAGCAGCTTCGGACTAGCGGGGGGGCCGGGTCGGGAGACCCAGTACTTC	CASSFGLAGGPGRETQYF
NA	TRBV7-2	NA	TRBJ2-7	TGTGCCAGCAGTCCTCCGGGAGCGAAATGGGCCTACGAGCAGTACTTC	CASSPPGAKWAYEQYF
TRBD2	TRBV28	many	TRBJ2-7	TGTGCCAGCAGCCCGAGCCGCGGGGGGGGAATCCACGAGCAGTACTTC	CASSPSRGGGIHEQYF
NA	TRBV30	NA	TRBJ2-7	TGTGCCTGGGACCGTTCCAGCAACCGTTACGAGCAGTACTTC	CAWDRSSNRYEQYF
NA	TRBV7-6	few	TRBJ1-4	TGTGCCAGCAGCTCACCCCCAGATCCTGAAAAACTGTTTTTT	CASSSPPDPEKLFF
NA	TRBV28	many	TRBJ2-7	TGTGCCAGCAGCCCCCTTTTGGACTTCTCCTACGAGCAGTACTTC	CASSPLLDFSYEQYF